These 16 T cell receptor beta chains were all obtained from the same sample, sequenced in a study of beta chain features in type 1 diabetes. Every bit of the isolated RNA underwent reverse transcription, so sequencing read expressed TCRB transcripts. TCRdb's table, derived via immunoSEQ multiplex PCR, lists solely in-frame clones and lacks some. Among approximately 90,000 clones listed, around 32% were seen once. Material: stem cell memory CD4+ T cells from blood. Every receptor here comes from a woman aged 18-29 years in good health.

The genes are TRBV13 and TRBJ2-7; D uncertain. The germline V gene encodes CDR1 PRHDT and CDR2 FYEKMQ (reference sequence). V shed 1 base and J shed 3 bases, with 10 bases lying between them. The CDR3 runs to 14 residues. CDR3 coding DNA: TGTGCCAGCAGCTTAGTAGGCGACTTCTACGAGCAGTACTTC. Amino acid sequence: CASSLVGDFYEQYF. Drawing the rest from reference TRBV13 and TRBJ2-7, the complete variable domain is AAGVIQSPRHLIKEKRETATLKCYPIPRHDTVYWYQQGPGQDPQFLISFYEKMQSDKGSIPDRFSAQQFSDYHSELNMSSLELGDSALYFCASSLVGDFYEQYFGPGTRLTVT.

The rearrangement joins TRBV5-1 to TRBJ2-1, with 7 positions matching TRBD2. The CDR3 has 14 amino acids. With 4 bases clipped from V and 4 bases from J, the junction kept 5 bases outside the gene matches. Per germline, CDR1 SGHRS and CDR2 YFSETQ. The CDR3: CASSIYSGYNEQFF. The CDR3 nucleotides are TGCGCCAGCAGCATATATAGCGGGTACAATGAGCAGTTCTTC.

The V call is TRBV7-6, the J call TRBJ1-5; no definite D call. Germline V gene data show CDR1 as SGHVS and CDR2 as FNYEAQ. The CDR3 sequence is 14 residues long. Trimming stripped 1 base from V and 6 bases from J, with 10 bases between. The CDR3: CASSLGTRGQPQHF. The DNA for the CDR3 is TGTGCCAGCAGCTTAGGCACCCGGGGTCAGCCCCAGCATTTT.

The table lists this clone with a few counts. The gene calls are TRBV5-1 and TRBJ2-7, with D perhaps matching TRBD1 (7 bases). Germline lookup yields CDR1 SGHRS and CDR2 YFSETQ. The V gene lost 4 bases and the J gene lost 2 bases, with 16 bases spanning the gap. The CDR3 extends over 15 amino acids. The CDR3 is CASSRMAGGTYEQYF. The CDR3 DNA is TGCGCCAGCAGCCGGATGGCAGGGGGGACCTACGAGCAGTACTTC.

V is TRBV15 and J is TRBJ2-7; 8 bases agree with TRBD1. This CDR3 spans 16 amino acids. After removal of 5 bases from V and 0 bases from J, the junction contained 9 bases not matched to a gene. Germline V gene lookup returns CDR1 LNHNV and CDR2 YYDKDF (reference sequence). The CDR3: CATSLYRDRSSYEQYF. Written as DNA, the CDR3 is TGTGCCACCAGCCTTTACCGGGACAGGAGCTCCTACGAGCAGTACTTC.

This clone appeared once. The rearrangement joins TRBV11-3 to TRBJ2-5; D gene uncertain. Looked up from germline, CDR1 is SGHNT and CDR2 is YENEEA. The CDR3 runs to 11 residues. With 4 bases removed from V and 4 bases from J, the gap between germline ends came to 4 bases. The CDR3 region is CASSSGETQYF. DNA for the CDR3: TGTGCCAGCAGCTCCGGAGAGACCCAGTACTTC.

The V and J genes are TRBV7-8 and TRBJ1-6; 10 bases are a match to TRBD1. J was trimmed by 9 bases and V by 5 bases; bases with no gene match: 13. CDR3 size: 17 residues. Per the germline V gene, CDR1 is SGHVS and CDR2 is FQNEAQ. In DNA form, the CDR3 reads TGTGCCAGCAGCCCCACCCCTCTCGGACAGGGGGGTTCACCCCTCCACTTT. This codes for CASSPTPLGQGGSPLHF.

CDR3 in DNA: TGTGCCAGCAGCTTAGCGATGATAGCGGGCTCCTACGAGCAGTACTTC. Translating it yields CASSLAMIAGSYEQYF. The J gene is TRBJ2-7, the V gene TRBV7-9; 7 nucleotides agree with TRBD2. The trim removed 0 bases at V and 0 bases at J, leaving 5 bases unmatched. Per the germline V gene, CDR1 is SEHNR and CDR2 is FQNEAQ (reference sequence). This CDR3 is 16 amino acids long.

V gene TRBV5-3 combines with J gene TRBJ1-1; D unclear. TRBV5-3 is an open reading frame, and its role is uncertain. The V gene lost 4 bases and the J gene lost 1 base, with 11 bases spanning the gap. The CDR3 extends over 14 amino acids. The CDR3 protein is CARSLSRENTEAFF. CDR3 nucleotide sequence: TGTGCCAGAAGCCTTAGCCGGGAGAACACTGAAGCTTTCTTT.

The chain couples TRBV9 to TRBJ1-3; D remains unclear. The CDR3 consists of 17 residues. Germline loops: CDR1 SGDLS, CDR2 YYNGEE. The V and J ends lost 0 bases and 1 base respectively, with 14 bases between them. The CDR3 spells CASSVEPLTPSGNTIYF. CDR3 nucleotide sequence: TGTGCCAGCAGCGTAGAGCCCCTGACACCTTCTGGAAACACCATATATTTT.

This chain joins TRBV7-2 and TRBJ2-2; TRBD2 matches 7 bases. The V segment lost 4 bases and the J segment 0 bases; nucleotides outside the gene matches: 5. The CDR3 contains 16 residues. CDR1 SGHTA and CDR2 FQGNSA come from the germline V gene. The CDR3 protein is CASSSRAGSNTGELFF. DNA of the CDR3: TGTGCCAGCAGCTCTCGAGCGGGATCGAACACCGGGGAGCTGTTTTTT.

V gene TRBV9 combines with J gene TRBJ2-1, with D maybe TRBD2 (5 bases). CDR1 SGDLS and CDR2 YYNGEE come from the germline V gene. The CDR3 length is 17 residues. V was pared by 0 bases and J by 5 bases, with 18 bases between. The CDR3 region has the DNA TGTGCCAGCAGCGTAGGACTATCAGCTTCAGCCGACAATGAGCAGTTCTTC. Amino acid sequence: CASSVGLSASADNEQFF.

The sample holds a few counts of this clone. This chain connects TRBV27 to TRBJ1-1; D not certain. CDR1 and CDR2 from the germline V gene are MNHEY and SMNVEV (reference sequence). This CDR3 region has 15 residues. Deletions cut 5 bases from V and 4 bases from J, with 17 bases between. The CDR3 DNA is TGTGCCAGCAGTCCACGGCCGGGTTCGGTCACTGAAGCTTTCTTT. Translating gives CASSPRPGSVTEAFF.

This clone has a single count. The junction differs from germline at one of its ends, possibly a read error. The chain recombines TRBV11-2 with TRBJ2-1; 13 bases are shared with TRBD2. CDR3 length: 17 amino acids. CDR1 SGHAT and CDR2 FQNNGV come from the germline V gene. This chain's CDR3 is CASSLDTGLAGMNERFF. Written as DNA, the CDR3 is TGTGCCAGCAGCTTAGATACGGGACTAGCGGGGATGAATGAGCGGTTCTTC.

The chain combines TRBV7-9 with TRBJ2-5; TRBD1 agrees at 7 bases. This CDR3 is 15 amino acids long. The germline V gene encodes CDR1 SEHNR and CDR2 FQNEAQ (reference sequence). The V and J ends lost 7 bases and 5 bases, in that order; junction bases with no gene match: 13. The CDR3 DNA reads as TGTGCCAGCACCCCAGACAGGGCCCGGAGGGAGACCCAGTACTTC. It codes for CASTPDRARRETQYF.

This CDR3 is CASSPNDRDGYTF. As DNA, the CDR3 is TGTGCCAGCAGCCCCAACGACAGGGATGGCTACACCTTC. This chain uses TRBV11-2 with TRBJ1-2; TRBD1 matches 7 bases. CDR1 and CDR2 (germline): SGHAT, FQNNGV. With V trimmed by 5 bases and J by 6 bases, 6 bases remained unmatched. The CDR3 is made up of 13 amino acids.